The 19 T cell receptor beta chains below come from one sample, sequenced in a study of T cells after yellow fever vaccination. TCRdb analysed the 5' RACE reads with MiXCR anew, one entry per CDR3 protein. The table lists tens of thousands of distinct CDR3 sequences, about 5.5% of them singletons, with approximately 12% in the top ten. The input for sequencing was PBMCs, either bulk or a sorted T-cell subset (CD4+, CD8+, memory, or dextramer-sorted; not recorded which), taken 15 days after the yellow fever booster vaccination. These receptors were taken from a man under 40 who received the YFV17D yellow fever vaccine.

This clonotype was counted many times. CDR3 sequence (DNA): TGCGCCATCGCGGGAGGGGGATGGGTCCTGACTTTC. Amino acids: CAIAGGGWVLTF. The rearrangement joins TRBV23-1 to TRBJ2-6; 9 bases line up with TRBD2. TRBV23-1 is assigned to the ORF class and has an uncertain function. The CDR3 is made up of 12 amino acids. The V segment lost 10 bases and the J segment 13 bases; nucleotides outside the gene matches: 8.

This clonotype has a count of ten or more. The V call is TRBV18, the J call TRBJ2-7, with 11 bases identical to TRBD2. Germline CDR1 reads KGHSH; CDR2 reads LQKENI. Germline trimming cut 5 bases from V and 2 bases from J; bases unmatched to any gene: 5. The CDR3 loop spans 15 amino acids. In DNA form, the CDR3 reads TGTGCCAGCTCAGCCCCGGGACTAGCGGCCTACGAGCAGTACTTC. Its protein product is CASSAPGLAAYEQYF. Full variable domain (missing parts from reference TRBV18 and TRBJ2-7): NAGVMQNPRHLVRRRGQEARLRCSPMKGHSHVYWYRQLPEEGLKFMVYLQKENIIDESGMPKERFSAEFPKEGPSILRIQQVVRGDSAAYFCASSAPGLAAYEQYFGPGTRLTVT.

This clonotype was counted many times. The rearrangement joins TRBV23-1 to TRBJ2-1; a possible D gene is TRBD2 (6 bases). TRBV23-1 is flagged as an ORF with uncertain function. With 0 bases removed from V and 4 bases from J, the gap between germline ends came to 16 bases. The CDR3 spans 17 residues. The CDR3 DNA reads as TGCGCCAGCAGTCAATCGAGGATCGGGGGACCTTACAATGAGCAGTTCTTC. Protein sequence: CASSQSRIGGPYNEQFF.

This clonotype was recorded at least ten times. The chain links TRBV18 to TRBJ1-2; D call uncertain. Trimming left V 3 bases short and J 8 bases short, with 13 bases between. CDR3 length: 13 amino acids. Germline loops: CDR1 KGHSH, CDR2 LQKENI. CDR3 sequence (DNA): TGTGCCAGCTCACCCCCCCGGGGAGGAGGCTACACCTTC. Encoded protein: CASSPPRGGGYTF.

This clonotype was detected ten times or more. The chain carries TRBV9 and TRBJ2-3; 7 bases are shared with TRBD2. Germline assignment: CDR1 SGDLS and CDR2 YYNGEE. V lost 7 bases and J lost 0; bases outside the gene matches: 5. CDR3 length equals 14 residues. This CDR3 reads CASGGGGSTDTQYF. The CDR3 DNA is TGTGCCAGCGGGGGGGGAGGGAGCACAGATACGCAGTATTTT.

V gene TRBV29-1 combines with J gene TRBJ2-1; D tentatively reads TRBD1 or TRBD2 (5 bases each). Trimming took 8 bases from V and 5 from J, leaving 22 bases between them. Per the germline V gene, CDR1 is SQVTM and CDR2 is ANQGSEA. The CDR3 loop spans 15 amino acids. CDR3 protein: CSSSYWERGHNEQFF. CDR3 bases: TGCAGCTCCTCGTATTGGGAGAGGGGTCACAATGAGCAGTTCTTC.

This clonotype appeared many times. V usage is TRBV5-1 and J usage is TRBJ2-7, with D perhaps TRBD1 (5 bases). V was shortened by 6 bases and J by 1 base, with 14 bases between the two germline ends. Per the germline V gene, CDR1 is SGHRS and CDR2 is YFSETQ. CDR3 length equals 14 residues. CDR3 residues: CASNEGPGSYEQYF. CDR3 coding DNA: TGCGCCAGCAACGAAGGGCCAGGGTCCTACGAGCAGTACTTC.

This clonotype was picked up many times. The chain uses TRBV28 and TRBJ1-1, with no clear D. The CDR3 runs 14 residues. V lost 1 base to trimming and J lost 9 bases, with 15 bases between them. The germline gives CDR1 MDHEN, CDR2 SYDVKM. DNA of the CDR3: TGTGCCAGCAGTTTATCGGATCGGGTGCGGAAAGCTTTCTTT. As protein: CASSLSDRVRKAFF.

This clonotype was seen ten or more times. V usage is TRBV30 and J usage is TRBJ2-1; 8 bases match TRBD2. This CDR3 region has 17 residues. With 0 bases clipped from V and 0 bases from J, the junction kept 7 bases outside the gene matches. Germline V gene lookup returns CDR1 GTSNPN and CDR2 SVGIG (reference sequence). The DNA for the CDR3 is TGTGCCTGGAGTGTAAGGAGAGCGGGGGTCTCCTACAATGAGCAGTTCTTC. This encodes CAWSVRRAGVSYNEQFF.

Worth noting for this clonotype: This may arise from a read error, as a much more abundant clone is one base away. The chain links TRBV7-2 to TRBJ1-6; D possibly corresponds to TRBD1 (6 bases). The V end was cut by 4 bases, the J end by 9 bases, with 13 bases between. The germline V gene encodes CDR1 SGHTA and CDR2 FQGNSA. The length of the CDR3 is 14 residues. The CDR3 DNA reads as TGTGCCAGCAGCTCCGGGGGCCCCCCTTCACCCCTCCACTTT. Amino acids: CASSSGGPPSPLHF.

This clonotype was detected ten times or more. The chain recombines TRBV2 with TRBJ2-1; D gene ambiguous. This CDR3 region has 11 residues. Germline assignment: CDR1 SNHLY and CDR2 FYNNEI. The V and J ends lost 7 bases and 10 bases respectively, with 11 bases between them. CDR3 DNA sequence: TGTGCCAGCACCGCCGGTTGGGAGCAGTTCTTC. This sequence encodes CASTAGWEQFF.

In its sample, this clonotype was seen many times. The chain joins TRBV6-2 or TRBV6-3 to TRBJ2-4, with TRBD2 as a possible D gene (5 bases). Trimming left V 5 bases short and J 1 base short, with 12 bases between. CDR3 length: 15 amino acids. CDR1 and CDR2 from the germline V gene are MNHEY and SVGEGT. The CDR3 sequence is CASSLPPGAKNIQYF. In DNA, the CDR3 is TGTGCCAGCAGTCTACCACCGGGGGCCAAAAACATTCAGTACTTC.

This clonotype was seen many times. The CDR3, as DNA: TGTGCCAGCAGCCGGGTCACCCGGGTCGGAAACACCATATATTTT. It codes for CASSRVTRVGNTIYF. This chain links TRBV5-5 with TRBJ1-3; D not resolved. V lost 4 bases, J lost 4 bases, and 15 bases lay in between. This CDR3 is built from 15 residues. Per germline, CDR1 SGHKS and CDR2 YYEKEE (reference sequence).

Ten or more counts support this clonotype. V usage is TRBV4-1 and J usage is TRBJ1-2, with TRBD1 matching 7 bases. CDR3 length: 14 residues. V lost 0 bases, J lost 7 bases, and 5 bases stayed unmatched. Germline CDR1 reads MGHRA; CDR2 reads YSYEKL. CDR3 DNA sequence: TGCGCCAGCAGCCAAGAAAGGGGGCTCGGTGGCTACACCTTC. Translation: CASSQERGLGGYTF.

This clonotype was picked up many times. The rearrangement links TRBV28 to TRBJ2-5, with D tentatively TRBD2 (5 bases). CDR1 MDHEN and CDR2 SYDVKM come from the germline V gene. The CDR3 is made up of 14 amino acids. Trimming removed 5 bases from V and 0 bases from J, with 10 bases in between. Here the CDR3 DNA reads TGTGCCAGCAGTCTAGCACAGTACCAAGAGACCCAGTACTTC. Its protein is CASSLAQYQETQYF. The full variable domain, completed using reference TRBV28 and TRBJ2-5, is DVKVTQSSRYLVKRTGEKVFLECVQDMDHENMFWYRQDPGLGLRLIYFSYDVKMKEKGDIPEGYSVSREKKERFSLILESASTNQTSMYLCASSLAQYQETQYFGPGTRLLVL.

This clonotype was counted ten times or more. This chain connects TRBV28 to TRBJ2-1; D not certain. CDR1 is MDHEN and CDR2 is SYDVKM in the germline V gene. This CDR3 contains 12 residues. With 3 bases removed from V and 10 bases from J, the gap between germline ends came to 10 bases. The CDR3 loop reads CASSLFEREQFF. CDR3 DNA sequence: TGTGCCAGCAGTTTGTTCGAGAGGGAGCAGTTCTTC.

This clonotype occurred many times. V gene TRBV6-1 combines with J gene TRBJ2-7; no definite D call. The V and J ends lost 6 bases and 3 bases respectively, with 15 bases between them. There are 14 residues in the CDR3. The V gene's germline CDR1 is MNHNS and CDR2 SASEGT. This CDR3 reads CASSVSASYYEQYF. The CDR3 region has the DNA TGTGCCAGCAGCGTTTCCGCCTCCTACTACGAGCAGTACTTC.

This clonotype was counted many times. The V call is TRBV10-3, the J call TRBJ2-7; D possibly corresponds to TRBD2 (5 bases). CDR1 is ENHRY and CDR2 is SYGVKD in the germline V gene. The CDR3 has 15 amino acids. Trimming removed 8 bases from V and 3 bases from J, with 20 bases in between. CDR3 sequence: CAIGSGGRHHYEQYF. CDR3 bases: TGTGCCATCGGGAGTGGTGGGAGACACCACTACGAGCAGTACTTC.

Many counts were recorded for this clonotype. This rearrangement joins TRBV18 to TRBJ1-5, with no clear D. The germline V gene has CDR1 KGHSH and CDR2 LQKENI. The CDR3 runs to 17 residues. Trimming left V 2 bases short and J 1 base short, with 15 bases between. The CDR3 here is CASSPSYSPASNQPQHF. The CDR3 DNA reads as TGTGCCAGCTCACCATCCTATAGTCCAGCGAGCAATCAGCCCCAGCATTTT. The variable domain in full, completed from reference TRBV18 and TRBJ1-5, reads NAGVMQNPRHLVRRRGQEARLRCSPMKGHSHVYWYRQLPEEGLKFMVYLQKENIIDESGMPKERFSAEFPKEGPSILRIQQVVRGDSAAYFCASSPSYSPASNQPQHFGDGTRLSIL.